This TCR beta chain was profiled in a study of cytomegalovirus exposure and HLA in healthy donors. Study results and caveats: Analysis was carried out at a later point, and it linked a missense DCLRE1C variant to TCR beta V- and J-gene trimming. Analysis was performed later, and it showed HLA-associated TCR beta chains to be more clonally expanded than equally common others. CMV antigen specificity was confirmed in vitro for three CMV-associated chains. Rare sequences made up most TCRs, while some public TCRs were found in many donors.

Comments on this clone: As yet, its antigen is unknown.

The primer mix had 60 Vbeta and 13 Jbeta primers. Here immunoSEQ multiplex PCR was the method, and the copy in TCRdb shows in-frame clones only, minus some. Of 120,000 or so clones in the sample, less than 10% were seen once. Germline V gene data show CDR1 as SQVTM and CDR2 as ANQGSEA. V was clipped by 7 bases and J by 3 bases, with 10 bases between them. CDR3 length: 12 amino acids. This TCR came from a woman between 40 and 55 years old in good health and CMV-seropositive. This rearrangement joins TRBV29-1 to TRBJ1-3, with D hard to call. The sample taken for sequencing was PBMCs. As DNA, the CDR3 is TGCAGCGCCGACGGAGGTGGAAACACCATATATTTT. Translating it yields CSADGGGNTIYF.